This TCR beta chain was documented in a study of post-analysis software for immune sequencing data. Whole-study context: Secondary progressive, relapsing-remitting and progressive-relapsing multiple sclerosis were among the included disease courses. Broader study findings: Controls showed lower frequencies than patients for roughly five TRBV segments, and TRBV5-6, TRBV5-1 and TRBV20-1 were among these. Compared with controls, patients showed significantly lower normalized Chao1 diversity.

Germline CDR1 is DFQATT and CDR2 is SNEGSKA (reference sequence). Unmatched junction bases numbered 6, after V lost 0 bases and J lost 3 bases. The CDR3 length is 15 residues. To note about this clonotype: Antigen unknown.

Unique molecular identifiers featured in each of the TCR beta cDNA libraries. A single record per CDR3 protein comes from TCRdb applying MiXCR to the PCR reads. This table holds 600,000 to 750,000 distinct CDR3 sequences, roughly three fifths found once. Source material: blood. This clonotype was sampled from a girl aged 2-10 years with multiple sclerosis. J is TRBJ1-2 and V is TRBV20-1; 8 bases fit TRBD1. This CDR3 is CSARDRTGRDYGYTF. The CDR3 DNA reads TGCAGTGCTAGAGACCGGACAGGGCGTGACTATGGCTACACCTTC.